Below, one T cell receptor (beta chain) is given with its context. The source of the sample is a study of OX40 agonist ivuxolimab in advanced cancers. Study details: Prior checkpoint blockade (anti-PD-1, anti-PD-L1 or anti-CTLA-4) was permitted; approximately 40% had it.

The method was immunoSEQ multiplex PCR; TCRdb's version includes in-frame clones alone and lacks a portion of them. Of approximately 65,000 clones in the sample, 70% to 90% were seen once. Systemic immunosuppression or autoimmune disease history was grounds to exclude patients. Germline CDR1 reads MNHEY; CDR2 reads SVGAGI. The CDR3 totals 13 residues. With 6 bases removed from V and 5 bases from J, the gap between germline ends came to 10 bases. J is TRBJ1-4 and V is TRBV6-5; no firm D call. The input for sequencing was CD4+ or CD8+ T cells sorted from blood, taken in a trial of the OX40 agonist ivuxolimab. The clonotype was recovered from an adult with an advanced solid tumor such as melanoma, head and neck, liver or kidney cancer. The CDR3 DNA reads as TGTGCCAGCAGGCCGACTCTGAATGAAAAACTGTTTTTT. It specifies CASRPTLNEKLFF.